This T cell receptor (beta chain) was sequenced in a study of a mutant IDH1 vaccine in newly diagnosed glioma. Whole-study context: Antecedent treatment encompassed radiotherapy, temozolomide, or their combination; the majority received both.

Time point noted: week 47, end of study. Vaccinated patients received 300 ug of mutant IDH1 20-mer peptide per dose, with topical imiquimod. V shed 1 base and J 1 base; nucleotides not matched to a gene: 8. The length of the CDR3 is 17 residues. Germline CDR1 and CDR2: PRHDT and FYEKMQ (reference sequence). This clone was detected only a few times. Its target is unknown. Measured with immunoSEQ multiplex PCR; TCRdb has only the in-frame clones, and not every one. This table holds tens of thousands of clones, approximately 78% found once. The source is a man aged 40-49 years with glioma. Material: PBMCs, obtained from a glioma patient whose treatment included an IDH1 peptide vaccine. The chain joins TRBV13 to TRBJ2-3; 7 nucleotides match TRBD1. CDR3 sequence reads: CASSLDTGEVGTDTQYF. In DNA form, the CDR3 reads TGTGCCAGCAGCTTAGATACAGGGGAAGTTGGCACAGATACGCAGTATTTT.